Detailed here is one T cell receptor beta chain. The clone's antigen remains unknown. No base qualities exist here, and no much larger clone lies one base off it. This sample was included in a study of shared clonotypes between healthy human individuals (dated by TCRdb to the early 2020s). Concerning the study at large: The cohort included three men and a couple of women between 18 and 49 years of age. For each donor, CD4 naive and CD4 memory were each run on three plates, CD8 naive on two plates, and CD8 memory on one plate. To estimate repertoire size and how much clonotypes are shared between individuals, the study performed deep sequencing of blood TCR repertoires from 4 to 6 healthy adults. Libraries were prepared and TCR repertoires were sequenced by different laboratories using diverse techniques, in order to increase sequencing depth and limit assay-specific biases. Each donor's leukapheresis produced roughly between roughly 0.85 and 10 billion PBMCs.

Healthy HIV-negative adults with no recently reported acute infections or vaccinations were included as donors. Every donor was a Caucasian adult residing in Nashville, Tennessee, USA. CD4+ T cells were enriched by magnetic negative selection, after which naive cells were positively selected on CD45RA and the negative fraction was taken as the memory subset. After blood collection by leukapheresis, PBMCs were isolated using Ficoll-Histopaque density gradient centrifugation and then cryopreserved in the vapor phase of liquid nitrogen. Purity and quantity of every magnetically sorted T cell population were checked by analytical flow cytometry. From each sorted fraction, genomic DNA was isolated and quantified by UV absorbance on a Nanodrop 2000c. The germline V gene supplies CDR1 LGHNA and CDR2 YSLEER. V is clipped by 0 bases and J by 3 bases, and the sequence between their germline boundaries is 8 bases long. The CDR3 holds 15 amino acids from the cysteine to the phenylalanine. Just the 45-base CDR3 DNA is kept, in frame starting at base 1.

TCR CDR3 regions were amplified from genomic DNA by multiplex PCR using the deep immunoSEQ assay. Genomic DNA extracted from each cell subset was distributed evenly over all wells of several immunoSEQ 96-well plates, and each plate served as one replicate. For sorted subsets, about 200 ng genomic DNA, equal to 30,000 to 35,000 T cell genomes, was loaded into each replicate PCR. The purified libraries were quantified using a Qubit 3.0 fluorometer, sized with a Bioanalyzer 2100, and then quantified again using the KAPA Library Quantification kit. Each immunoSEQ 96-well plate was sequenced on its own single-read 150-cycle Illumina NextSeq 550 flow cell. As for the original processing: Because the immunoSEQ output included only junctional sequences and no quality scores, the filtering could not be the same as the filtering used for full-length reads. Sequences were annotated with PyIR, a Python wrapper for IgBLAST v1.9, and V/J genes and CDR3 were assigned using IMGT germline references. Reads with weak V/J assignments (E-value above 1e-6), missing CDR3, stop codons, out-of-frame junctions, or ambiguous translated residues were removed. V3J clonotypes were defined as sequences sharing the same inferred V gene, J gene, and CDR3 amino acid sequence. To compute the percentage overlap between repertoires, the number of shared unique clonotypes was divided by the size of the smaller repertoire. Richness of each repertoire was evaluated using RTK rarefaction, the Chao1 estimator, and Recon v2.1 estimates of unobserved clonotypes. Generation probabilities for all TCRbeta clonotypes obtained by the gDNA method from a handful of donors were computed using OLGA. In its TCRdb copy, this immuneACCESS table keeps in-frame sequences only and misses some clones. Where compared with another copy, unresolved V genes explain less than half of these, and the others have no known cause. The DNA was the basis for D and trimming; V, J and clone size are from that table. Counted in this sample were 2 million to 2.5 million clones; approximately 95% of them appeared once. Around 0.13% of the sample is in the top ten clones.

General findings and caveats noted by the study authors: Even with the large sequencing depth, rarefaction of the sorted-subset datasets indicated that sequencing was incomplete. Higher generation probabilities were observed for clonotypes shared by all four sorted-subset donors than for non-shared clonotypes. Across a few donors, about 4.5% of naive CD4, 3.5% of naive CD8, 2.3% of memory CD4, and around 0.4% of memory CD8 clonotypes were shared. Sampling was limited to blood, and TCR repertoires in tissue likely differ from TCR repertoires in blood. Pairwise subsampling indicated that sequencing depth was expected to affect the degree of clonotype sharing among donors. The small number of donors limited the genetic and exposure-history diversity represented. Naive subsets generally had larger estimated clonotype richness than memory subsets.

The clonotype comes from a man aged 18 to 30 in good health. The source material was naive CD4+ T cells sorted from blood. The sample's cell subset or site label, in plain terms: CD45RA+ positively selected. Recombination linked TRBV4-3 to TRBJ2-2; TRBD1 is perhaps the D gene, given 6 matching bases. The DNA reads TGCGCCAGCAGCCAAGAGGCAGGGGACACCGGGGAGCTGTTTTTT. It codes for CASSQEAGDTGELFF.